The 9 T cell receptor beta chains below were found in one sample sequenced in a study of T cells in Graves' hyperthyroidism and ophthalmopathy (dated by TCRdb to the late 2010s). The library came from multiplex PCR. Sequencer: Illumina HiSeq 2000. TCR beta CDR3 regions were amplified from RNA transcripts. The TCR CDR3 was subjected to a first round of RT-PCR using the HTBI primer set and the Qiagen OneStep RT-PCR kit. TCRdb trimmed the raw reads at Q25, called clones with MiXCR and kept productive beta chains. Each entry is one CDR3 protein sequence, shown with its most common DNA and genes. This sample holds 600,000 to 900,000 distinct CDR3 sequences; 16% were observed only once. Approximately 8.4% of the sample rests with the top ten. The sample was blood. Source of these receptors: a man younger than 35 with Graves' hyperthyroidism.

The chain links TRBV6-2 or TRBV6-3 to TRBJ2-7; D unresolved. The V gene lost 8 bases and the J gene lost 3 bases, with 8 bases spanning the gap. From germline, CDR1 is MNHEY and CDR2 SVGEGT. The CDR3 consists of 11 residues. The CDR3 region has the DNA TGTGCCAGCGAAAGAGGCTACGAGCAGTACTTC. It specifies CASERGYEQYF.

This clonotype came up a few times. V usage is TRBV12-3 or TRBV12-4 and J usage is TRBJ2-2, with no clear D. V was shortened by 3 bases and J by 6 bases, with 8 bases between the two germline ends. The CDR3 spans 13 residues. The CDR3 loop is CASSLGWPGELFF. The CDR3 nucleotides read TGTGCCAGCAGTTTGGGATGGCCCGGGGAGCTGTTTTTT.

V gene TRBV7-2 combines with J gene TRBJ1-2, with 7 bases matching TRBD1. The J segment lost 5 bases and the V segment lost 5 bases, leaving 17 bases of the junction unmatched. The CDR3 sequence is 17 residues long. The germline V gene has CDR1 SGHTA and CDR2 FQGNSA. Here the CDR3 reads CASSRVIYRDRTYGYTF. The CDR3 nucleotides read TGTGCCAGCAGCCGAGTTATTTACCGGGACAGAACATATGGCTACACCTTC.

This clonotype was detected once. The chain joins TRBV4-2 to TRBJ1-1, with 9 bases that match TRBD1. CDR3 length: 18 amino acids. V shed 3 bases, J shed 0 bases, and the junction held 11 bases outside the gene matches. Germline values: CDR1 LGHNA, CDR2 YNFKEQ. Here the CDR3 DNA reads TGTGCCAGCAGCCATCGCCCGGGGACAGGGAGCATGAACACTGAAGCTTTCTTT. Translated, it gives CASSHRPGTGSMNTEAFF.

This clonotype was picked up many times. The gene calls are TRBV28 and TRBJ1-1, with no clear D. CDR1 is MDHEN and CDR2 is SYDVKM in the germline V gene. The CDR3 has 12 amino acids. Trimming took off 2 bases at V and 7 bases at J, with 8 bases between the two ends. The CDR3 bases are TGTGCCAGCAGTTTACGAGGAATTGAAGCTTTCTTT. Protein product: CASSLRGIEAFF.

This clonotype was picked up many times. The rearrangement joins TRBV20-1 to TRBJ2-1, with a possible D match to TRBD2 (5 bases). Germline V gives CDR1 DFQATT, CDR2 SNEGSKA (reference sequence). V gave up 0 bases and J gave up 0 bases, with 9 bases separating them. The CDR3 is 15 amino acids. The CDR3, as DNA: TGCAGTGCTAGAGATGCCGGACTCTCCTACAATGAGCAGTTCTTC. Its protein product is CSARDAGLSYNEQFF.

This clonotype is a singleton in its sample. This chain links TRBV6-1 with TRBJ2-5; tentatively, D is TRBD1 (6 bases). CDR1 and CDR2 (germline): MNHNS, SASEGT. This CDR3 contains 16 residues. Trimming left V 6 bases short and J 4 bases short, with 21 bases between. For the CDR3, the DNA is TGTGCCAGCAGACGAACCCGCGACAGGATGGGAGAGACCCAGTACTTC. Translating gives CASRRTRDRMGETQYF.

This clonotype was observed at least ten times. The chain has TRBV27 and TRBJ2-5; D is unresolved. The germline V and J ends were trimmed by 5 bases and 7 bases, with 8 bases remaining between them. CDR3 size: 11 residues. Germline V CDR1 and CDR2: MNHEY, SMNVEV (reference sequence). CDR3 region: CASSNAVTQYF. In nucleotides, the CDR3 is TGTGCCAGCAGTAACGCGGTGACCCAGTACTTC.

This clonotype was found many times. V usage is TRBV29-1 and J usage is TRBJ2-7, with D possibly matching TRBD2 (5 bases). The CDR3 sequence is 12 residues long. Trimming stripped 4 bases from V and 7 bases from J, with 14 bases between. CDR1 and CDR2 from the germline V gene are SQVTM and ANQGSEA. CDR3 loop: CSVALAMGEQYF. In nucleotides, the CDR3 is TGCAGCGTTGCCCTAGCAATGGGGGAGCAGTACTTC.